A single sample is the source of the 11 T cell receptor beta chains below, sequenced in a study of cytomegalovirus exposure and HLA in healthy donors. PCR used 60 Vbeta primers and 13 Jbeta primers. Repertoires were generated with immunoSEQ multiplex PCR, while TCRdb's copy carries only in-frame clones and drops some. The sample holds about 78,000 clones; 65% to 80% are singletons and the top ten take 11%. The sequencing sample was made of PBMCs. All receptors derive from a middle-aged woman in good health and CMV-seropositive.

This chain joins TRBV30 and TRBJ1-4; 8 bases map to TRBD1. Germline V gene data show CDR1 as GTSNPN and CDR2 as SVGIG (reference sequence). This CDR3 spans 11 amino acids. Germline trimming cut 7 bases from V and 10 bases from J; bases unmatched to any gene: 5. CDR3 protein: CASQTGAKLFF. The DNA of the CDR3 is TGTGCCTCTCAGACAGGGGCAAAACTGTTTTTT.

The chain carries TRBV25-1 and TRBJ2-7; D unresolved. Trimming took off 1 base at V and 3 bases at J, with 10 bases between the two ends. This CDR3 spans 14 amino acids. Germline V gene data show CDR1 as MGHDK and CDR2 as SYGVNS. The DNA of the CDR3 is TGTGCCAGCAGTGAATCAACTCCCGGCTACGAGCAGTACTTC. It yields the protein CASSESTPGYEQYF.

The V gene is TRBV6-6, the J gene TRBJ1-1; D not resolved. Germline V lookup: CDR1 MNHNY, CDR2 SVGAGI (reference sequence). This CDR3 has 15 residues. V lost 6 bases and J 3 bases, leaving 17 bases between the germline ends. The CDR3 spells CASSLRQGVDTEAFF. In DNA form, the CDR3 reads TGTGCCAGCAGCCTACGACAAGGCGTCGACACTGAAGCTTTCTTT.

This chain uses TRBV6-5 with TRBJ1-2; maybe TRBD1 (5 bases). The CDR3 sequence is 14 residues long. Germline assignment: CDR1 MNHEY and CDR2 SVGAGI. V lost 6 bases to trimming and J lost 4 bases, with 15 bases between them. The CDR3 region is CASRSTVGGYGYTF. CDR3 DNA sequence: TGTGCCAGCAGGTCGACAGTCGGGGGCTATGGCTACACCTTC.

The J gene is TRBJ2-1, the V gene TRBV5-1, with D hard to call. Germline lookup yields CDR1 SGHRS and CDR2 YFSETQ. CDR3 size: 17 residues. V lost 0 bases and J 1 base, leaving 14 bases between the germline ends. The CDR3 DNA reads TGCGCCAGCAGCTTGGTACAGACACATGGTTCCTACAATGAGCAGTTCTTC. This translates into CASSLVQTHGSYNEQFF. Combining the CDR3 with reference TRBV5-1 and TRBJ2-1 gives the whole variable domain KAGVTQTPRYLIKTRGQQVTLSCSPISGHRSVSWYQQTPGQGLQFLFEYFSETQRNKGNFPGRFSGRQFSNSRSEMNVSTLELGDSALYLCASSLVQTHGSYNEQFFGPGTRLTVL.

This clone came up many times. The genes are TRBV29-1 and TRBJ2-6, with a possible D match to TRBD1 (6 bases). Germline-derived CDR1 and CDR2 are SQVTM and ANQGSEA. This CDR3 region has 16 residues. Trimming cost V 2 bases and J 3 bases, with 14 bases left between them. In DNA, the CDR3 is TGCAGCGTTGAATCGGACATAGGGGGTGGGGCCAACGTCCTGACTTTC. It yields the protein CSVESDIGGGANVLTF.

A single count supports this clone. This sequence joins TRBV6-5 and TRBJ1-5, with D perhaps TRBD1 (6 bases). The CDR3 is 14 amino acids. V was pared by 5 bases and J by 15 bases, with 23 bases between. Germline values: CDR1 MNHEY, CDR2 SVGAGI. The CDR3 nucleotides read TGTGCCAGCAGTGAAAGGTATGACAGGCCCCAATGGCATTTT. This translates into CASSERYDRPQWHF.

The chain couples TRBV29-1 to TRBJ2-7, with 9 bases lining up with TRBD1. Unmatched junction bases numbered 3, after V lost 4 bases and J lost 5 bases. This CDR3 comprises 12 residues. The germline gives CDR1 SQVTM, CDR2 ANQGSEA. CDR3: CSVGTGVHEQYF. The CDR3, as DNA: TGCAGCGTTGGGACAGGGGTCCACGAGCAGTACTTC.

The rearrangement uses TRBV2 and TRBJ1-2; D is perhaps TRBD1 (6 bases). The CDR3 runs to 14 residues. The germline CDR1 and CDR2 sequences are SNHLY and FYNNEI. Trimming pared 6 bases from V and 8 bases from J, leaving 19 bases between. CDR3 region: CASRLTGHSGGYTF. CDR3 DNA: TGTGCCAGCAGGCTGACAGGCCATAGTGGCGGCTACACCTTC.

This chain connects TRBV28 to TRBJ2-1; 8 bases align to TRBD1. Germline V lookup: CDR1 MDHEN, CDR2 SYDVKM. V lost 9 bases to trimming and J lost 7 bases; unmatched junction nucleotides: 11. The length of the CDR3 is 14 residues. The CDR3 DNA sequence: TGTGCCAGTTTCGGACAGGGTAATCTGAATGAGCAGTTCTTC. It translates to CASFGQGNLNEQFF.

The chain combines TRBV13 with TRBJ1-3; no reliable D call. The CDR3 has 18 amino acids. From germline, CDR1 is PRHDT and CDR2 FYEKMQ (reference sequence). The V gene lost 4 bases and the J gene lost 0 bases, with 19 bases spanning the gap. CDR3 in amino acids: CASSSTNTGSLSGNTIYF. The CDR3 nucleotides read TGTGCCAGCAGCTCTACGAATACGGGGAGCCTCTCTGGAAACACCATATATTTT. The complete variable domain, with remaining parts taken from reference TRBV13 and TRBJ1-3, reads AAGVIQSPRHLIKEKRETATLKCYPIPRHDTVYWYQQGPGQDPQFLISFYEKMQSDKGSIPDRFSAQQFSDYHSELNMSSLELGDSALYFCASSSTNTGSLSGNTIYFGEGSWLTVV.